Listed here are 5 T cell receptor beta chains from one sample, sequenced in a study of CD8+ T cells in alopecia areata. cDNA reverse transcribed from extracted RNA served as the sequencing template. Libraries were prepared by immunoSEQ multiplex PCR; TCRdb keeps only in-frame clonotypes and omits some of them. The sample records some 120,000 clones, about 51% being singletons. The specimen sequenced was NKG2D-low CD8+ T cells sorted from blood. Receptors were obtained from a human donor with alopecia areata.

This clone was seen only a few times. The V gene is TRBV2, the J gene TRBJ2-2, with TRBD1 as a possible D gene (5 bases). V dropped 6 bases and J dropped 0 bases, with 20 bases sitting between them. The CDR3 spans 18 residues. Germline V gives CDR1 SNHLY, CDR2 FYNNEI. CDR3 sequence (DNA): TGTGCCAGCAGCCGGCCAACAGGCGTCATGGCGAACACCGGGGAGCTGTTTTTT. Encoded protein: CASSRPTGVMANTGELFF.

The CDR3, as DNA: TGCAGCGTTGAGGCGTACGGGGGCTCCCAAGAGACCCAGTACTTC. Its protein product is CSVEAYGGSQETQYF. The chain carries TRBV29-1 and TRBJ2-5; D may be TRBD1 or TRBD2 (6 bases each). CDR3 size: 15 residues. Looked up from germline, CDR1 is SQVTM and CDR2 is ANQGSEA. Trimming took 3 bases from V and 1 from J, leaving 15 bases between them.

The genes are TRBV13 and TRBJ2-5; no firm D call. Germline V lookup: CDR1 PRHDT, CDR2 FYEKMQ (reference sequence). The CDR3 has 14 residues. The germline V and J ends were trimmed by 5 bases and 3 bases, with 13 bases remaining between them. Written as DNA, the CDR3 is TGTGCCAGCAGCGCATCCTTTGGGGAAGAGACCCAGTACTTC. It yields the protein CASSASFGEETQYF.

This clone was seen a handful of times. This chain joins TRBV29-1 and TRBJ2-1; D gene unclear. The V gene's germline CDR1 is SQVTM and CDR2 ANQGSEA. This CDR3 contains 12 residues. Trimming stripped 4 bases from V and 6 bases from J, with 10 bases between. CDR3 protein: CSVARTGNEQFF. In DNA, the CDR3 is TGCAGCGTTGCCAGGACGGGCAATGAGCAGTTCTTC.

This rearrangement joins TRBV11-2 to TRBJ2-7; D ambiguous. Per the germline V gene, CDR1 is SGHAT and CDR2 is FQNNGV. V lost 0 bases and J lost 0, with 9 bases in between. This CDR3 spans 15 amino acids. The CDR3 region is CASSLEHDRSYEQYF. CDR3 sequence (DNA): TGTGCCAGCAGCTTAGAGCATGACCGCTCCTACGAGCAGTACTTC.